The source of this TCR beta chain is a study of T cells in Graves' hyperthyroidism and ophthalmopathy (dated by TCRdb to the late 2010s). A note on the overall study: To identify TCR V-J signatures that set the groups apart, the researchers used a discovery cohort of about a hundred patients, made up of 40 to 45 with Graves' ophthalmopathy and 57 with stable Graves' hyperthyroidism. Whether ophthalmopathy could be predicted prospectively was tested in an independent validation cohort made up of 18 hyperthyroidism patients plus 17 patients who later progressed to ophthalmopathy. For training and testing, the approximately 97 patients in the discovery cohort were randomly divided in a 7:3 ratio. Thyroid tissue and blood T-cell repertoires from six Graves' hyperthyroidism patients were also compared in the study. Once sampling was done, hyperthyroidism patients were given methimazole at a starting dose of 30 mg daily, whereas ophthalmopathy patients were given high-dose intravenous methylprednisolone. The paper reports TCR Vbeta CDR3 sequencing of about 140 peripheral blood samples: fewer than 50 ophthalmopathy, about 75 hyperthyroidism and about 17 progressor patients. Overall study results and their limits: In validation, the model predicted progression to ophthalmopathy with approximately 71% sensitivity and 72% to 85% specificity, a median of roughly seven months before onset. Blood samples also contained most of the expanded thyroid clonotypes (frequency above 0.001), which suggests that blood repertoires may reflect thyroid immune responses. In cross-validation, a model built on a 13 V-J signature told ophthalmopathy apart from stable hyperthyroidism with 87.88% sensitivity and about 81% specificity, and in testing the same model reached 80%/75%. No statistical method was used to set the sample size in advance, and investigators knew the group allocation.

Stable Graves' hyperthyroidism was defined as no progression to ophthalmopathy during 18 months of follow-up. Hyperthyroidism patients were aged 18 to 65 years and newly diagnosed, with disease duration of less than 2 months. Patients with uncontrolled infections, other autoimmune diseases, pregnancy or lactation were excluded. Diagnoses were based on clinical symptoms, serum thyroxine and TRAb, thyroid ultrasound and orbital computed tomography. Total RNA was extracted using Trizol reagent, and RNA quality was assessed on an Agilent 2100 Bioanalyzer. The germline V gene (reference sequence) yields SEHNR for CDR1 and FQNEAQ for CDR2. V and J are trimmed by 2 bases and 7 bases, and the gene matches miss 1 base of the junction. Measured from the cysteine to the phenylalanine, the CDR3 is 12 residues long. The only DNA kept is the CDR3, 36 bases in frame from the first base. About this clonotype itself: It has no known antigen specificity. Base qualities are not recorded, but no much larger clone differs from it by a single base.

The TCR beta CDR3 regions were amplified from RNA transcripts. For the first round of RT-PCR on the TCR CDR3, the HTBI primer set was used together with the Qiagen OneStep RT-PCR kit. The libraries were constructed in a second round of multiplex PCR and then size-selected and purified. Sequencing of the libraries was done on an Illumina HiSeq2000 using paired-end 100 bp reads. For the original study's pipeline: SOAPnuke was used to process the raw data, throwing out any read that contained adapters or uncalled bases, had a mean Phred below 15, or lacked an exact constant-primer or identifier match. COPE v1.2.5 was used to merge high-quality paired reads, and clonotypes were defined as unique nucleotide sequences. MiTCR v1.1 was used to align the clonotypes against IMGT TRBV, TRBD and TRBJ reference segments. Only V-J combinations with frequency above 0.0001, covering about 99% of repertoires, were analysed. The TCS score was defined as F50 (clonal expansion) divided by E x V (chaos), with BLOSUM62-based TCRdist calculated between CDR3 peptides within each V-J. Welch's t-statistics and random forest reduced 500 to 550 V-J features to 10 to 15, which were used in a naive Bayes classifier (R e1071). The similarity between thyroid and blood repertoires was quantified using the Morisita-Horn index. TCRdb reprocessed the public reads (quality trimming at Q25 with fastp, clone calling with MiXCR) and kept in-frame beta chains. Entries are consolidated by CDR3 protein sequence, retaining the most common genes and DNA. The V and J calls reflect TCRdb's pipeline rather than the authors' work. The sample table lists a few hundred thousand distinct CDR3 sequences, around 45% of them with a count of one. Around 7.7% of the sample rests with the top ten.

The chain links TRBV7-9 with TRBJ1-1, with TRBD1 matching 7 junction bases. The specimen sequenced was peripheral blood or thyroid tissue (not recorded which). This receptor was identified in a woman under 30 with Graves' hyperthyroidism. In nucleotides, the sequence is TGTGCCAGCAGCTTATGGACAGGTGAAGCTTTCTTT. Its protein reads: CASSLWTGEAFF.